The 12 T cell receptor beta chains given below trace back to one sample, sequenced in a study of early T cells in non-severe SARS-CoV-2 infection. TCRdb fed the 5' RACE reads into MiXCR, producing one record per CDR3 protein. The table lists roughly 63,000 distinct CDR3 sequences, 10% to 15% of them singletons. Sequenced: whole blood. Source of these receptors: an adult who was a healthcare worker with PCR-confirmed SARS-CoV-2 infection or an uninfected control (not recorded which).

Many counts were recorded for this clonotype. The CDR3: CASSLEKGSYEQYF. CDR3 sequence (DNA): TGTGCCAGCAGCTTAGAGAAGGGATCCTACGAGCAGTACTTC. The rearrangement uses TRBV7-6 and TRBJ2-7; D remains ambiguous. Trimming removed 1 base at V and 1 base at J, with 8 bases between. Looked up from germline, CDR1 is SGHVS and CDR2 is FNYEAQ. This CDR3 has 14 amino acids.

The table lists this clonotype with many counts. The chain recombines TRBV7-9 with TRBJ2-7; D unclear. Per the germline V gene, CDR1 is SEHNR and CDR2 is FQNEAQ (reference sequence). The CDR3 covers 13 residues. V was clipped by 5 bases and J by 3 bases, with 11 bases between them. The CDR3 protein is CASSQQVLYEQYF. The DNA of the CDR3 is TGTGCCAGCAGCCAGCAGGTACTCTACGAGCAGTACTTC.

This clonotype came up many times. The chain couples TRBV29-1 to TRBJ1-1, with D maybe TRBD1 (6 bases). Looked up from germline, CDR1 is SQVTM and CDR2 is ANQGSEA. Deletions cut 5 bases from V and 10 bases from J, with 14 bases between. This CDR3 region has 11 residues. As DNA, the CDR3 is TGCAGCGTTAACAGGGAGGTCGGAGCTTTCTTT. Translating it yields CSVNREVGAFF.

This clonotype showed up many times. CDR3 sequence reads: CASSPLGGVGTDTQYF. The CDR3 DNA reads as TGTGCCAGCTCGCCCTTAGGCGGGGTAGGCACAGATACGCAGTATTTT. This chain uses TRBV18 with TRBJ2-3, with D perhaps matching TRBD2 (6 bases). Germline loops: CDR1 KGHSH, CDR2 LQKENI. V was clipped by 6 bases and J by 1 base, with 17 bases between them. CDR3 length: 16 residues.

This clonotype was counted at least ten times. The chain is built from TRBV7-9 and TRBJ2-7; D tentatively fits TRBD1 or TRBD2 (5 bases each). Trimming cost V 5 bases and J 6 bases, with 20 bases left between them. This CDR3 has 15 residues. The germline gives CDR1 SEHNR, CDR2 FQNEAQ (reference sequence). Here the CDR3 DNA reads TGTGCCAGCAGCGCTCCGGGACGGCCCCTTCTCGAGCAGTACTTC. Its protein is CASSAPGRPLLEQYF.

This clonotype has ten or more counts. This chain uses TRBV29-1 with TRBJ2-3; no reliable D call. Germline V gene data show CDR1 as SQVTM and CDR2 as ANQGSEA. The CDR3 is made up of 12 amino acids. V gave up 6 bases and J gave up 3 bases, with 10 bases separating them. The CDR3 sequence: CSVSERTDTQYF. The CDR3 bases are TGCAGCGTATCGGAGAGAACAGATACGCAGTATTTT.

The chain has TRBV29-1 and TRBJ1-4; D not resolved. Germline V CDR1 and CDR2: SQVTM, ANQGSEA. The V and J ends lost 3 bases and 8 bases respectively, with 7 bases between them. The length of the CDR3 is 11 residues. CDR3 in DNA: TGCAGCGTTGATGAGGAGGAAAAACTGTTTTTT. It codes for CSVDEEEKLFF. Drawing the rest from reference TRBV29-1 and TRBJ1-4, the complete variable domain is SAVISQKPSRDICQRGTSLTIQCQVDSQVTMMFWYRQQPGQSLTLIATANQGSEATYESGFVIDKFPISRPNLTFSTLTVSNMSPEDSSIYLCSVDEEEKLFFGSGTQLSVL.

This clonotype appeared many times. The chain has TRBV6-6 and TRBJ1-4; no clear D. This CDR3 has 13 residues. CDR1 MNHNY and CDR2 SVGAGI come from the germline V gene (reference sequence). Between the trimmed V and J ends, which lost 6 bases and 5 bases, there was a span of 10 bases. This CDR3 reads CASSPVINEKLFF. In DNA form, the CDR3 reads TGTGCCAGCAGCCCGGTCATAAATGAAAAACTGTTTTTT.

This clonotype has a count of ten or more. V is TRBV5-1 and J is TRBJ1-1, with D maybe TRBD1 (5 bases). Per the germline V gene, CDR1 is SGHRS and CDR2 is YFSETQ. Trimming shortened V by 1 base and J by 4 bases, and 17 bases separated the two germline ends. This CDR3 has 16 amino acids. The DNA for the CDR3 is TGCGCCAGCAGCTTGTCGACAACAGGATCGGGCACTGAAGCTTTCTTT. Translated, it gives CASSLSTTGSGTEAFF.

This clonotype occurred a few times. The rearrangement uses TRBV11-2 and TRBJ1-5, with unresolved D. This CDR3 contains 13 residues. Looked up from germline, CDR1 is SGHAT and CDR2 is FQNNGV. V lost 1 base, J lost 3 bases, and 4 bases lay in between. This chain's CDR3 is CASSLVYNQPQHF. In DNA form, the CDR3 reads TGTGCCAGCAGCTTAGTTTACAATCAGCCCCAGCATTTT. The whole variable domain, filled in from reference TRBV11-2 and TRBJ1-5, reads EAGVAQSPRYKIIEKRQSVAFWCNPISGHATLYWYQQILGQGPKLLIQFQNNGVVDDSQLPKDRFSAERLKGVDSTLKIQPAKLEDSAVYLCASSLVYNQPQHFGDGTRLSIL.

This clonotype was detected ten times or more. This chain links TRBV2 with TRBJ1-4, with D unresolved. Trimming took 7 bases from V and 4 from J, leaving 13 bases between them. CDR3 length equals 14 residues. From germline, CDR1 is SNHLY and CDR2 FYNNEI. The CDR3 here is CASKKEVFNEKLFF. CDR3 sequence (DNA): TGTGCCAGCAAGAAGGAGGTATTTAATGAAAAACTGTTTTTT. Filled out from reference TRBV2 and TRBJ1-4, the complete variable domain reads EPEVTQTPSHQVTQMGQEVILRCVPISNHLYFYWYRQILGQKVEFLVSFYNNEISEKSEIFDDQFSVERPDGSNFTLKIRSTKLEDSAMYFCASKKEVFNEKLFFGSGTQLSVL.

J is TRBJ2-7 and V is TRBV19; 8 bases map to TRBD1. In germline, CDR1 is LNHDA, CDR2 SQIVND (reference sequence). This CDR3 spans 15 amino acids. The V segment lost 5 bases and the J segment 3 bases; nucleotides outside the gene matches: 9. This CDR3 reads CASSARDRPLYEQYF. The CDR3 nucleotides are TGTGCCAGTAGTGCCCGGGACAGGCCCCTCTACGAGCAGTACTTC. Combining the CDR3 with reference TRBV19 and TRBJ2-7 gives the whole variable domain DGGITQSPKYLFRKEGQNVTLSCEQNLNHDAMYWYRQDPGQGLRLIYYSQIVNDFQKGDIAEGYSVSREKKESFPLTVTSAQKNPTAFYLCASSARDRPLYEQYFGPGTRLTVT.